This T cell receptor (beta chain) was captured in a study of blood T cell repertoires in COVID-19. In the original analysis: From reference gene primer amplification, estimates of nucleated cell counts were derived. The repertoire was sequenced with immunoSEQ multiplex PCR; TCRdb's copy has only in-frame clones and lacks some. V and J calls and clone size are as listed in that table; D and trimming were resolved from the DNA. Here the sample spans 140,000 to 150,000 clones, roughly 80% being singletons. Either two negative PCRs, clearance, or symptom resolution qualified Cohort 3 donors as recovered. The germline CDR1 and CDR2 sequences are PRHDT and FYEKMQ (reference sequence). The CDR3 runs to 18 residues. The V gene lost 0 bases and the J gene lost 8 bases, with 20 bases spanning the gap.

The chain is built from TRBV13 and TRBJ1-6, with D tentatively TRBD1 (5 bases). The sequenced sample consisted of PBMCs or T cells enriched from blood (not recorded which). This sequence originates from a woman aged 45-65 years who had recovered from COVID-19. The CDR3 sequence is CASSLGLQGRKLYSPLHF. DNA for the CDR3: TGTGCCAGCAGCTTAGGCCTGCAGGGTAGGAAACTATATTCACCCCTCCACTTT.